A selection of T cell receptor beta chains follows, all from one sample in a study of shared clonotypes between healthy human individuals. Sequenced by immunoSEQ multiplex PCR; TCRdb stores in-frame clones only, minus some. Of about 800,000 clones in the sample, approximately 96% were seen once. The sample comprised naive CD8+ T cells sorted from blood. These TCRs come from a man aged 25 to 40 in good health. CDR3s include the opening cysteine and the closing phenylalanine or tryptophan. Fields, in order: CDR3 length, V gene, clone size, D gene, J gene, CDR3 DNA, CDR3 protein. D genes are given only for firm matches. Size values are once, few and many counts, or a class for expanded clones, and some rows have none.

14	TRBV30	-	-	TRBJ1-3	TGTGCCTGGAGCTTGGGACACTCTGGAAACACCATATATTTT	CAWSLGHSGNTIYF
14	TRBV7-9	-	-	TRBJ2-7	TGTGCCAGCAGCTTAGTTGTGGGTGATGCCGAGCAGTACTTC	CASSLVVGDAEQYF
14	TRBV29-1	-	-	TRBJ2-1	TGCAGCGTCCTTAGCGGTTTACAGTACAATGAGCAGTTCTTC	CSVLSGLQYNEQFF
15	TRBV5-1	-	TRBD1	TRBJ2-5	TGCGCCAGCAGCAAACAGGGGGCCTACCAAGAGACCCAGTACTTC	CASSKQGAYQETQYF
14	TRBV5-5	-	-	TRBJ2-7	TGTGCCAGCAGCTTGGATGGGTTCTCCTACGAGCAGTACTTC	CASSLDGFSYEQYF
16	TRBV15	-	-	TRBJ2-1	TGTGCCACCAGCAGAGGTGGCAGCCCCTCCTACAATGAGCAGTTCTTC	CATSRGGSPSYNEQFF
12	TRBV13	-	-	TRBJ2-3	TGTGCCAGCAGCTTTTCTACAGATACGCAGTATTTT	CASSFSTDTQYF
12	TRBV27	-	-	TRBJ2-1	TGTGCCAGCAGTTTCGGCCAAAATGAGCAGTTCTTC	CASSFGQNEQFF
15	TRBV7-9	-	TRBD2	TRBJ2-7	TGTGCCAGCAGCTTAGTTAGCGGGAGCATGGACGAGCAGTACTTC	CASSLVSGSMDEQYF
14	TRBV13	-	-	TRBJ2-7	TGTGCCAGCAGCTTCGACCTAGTGGGGTACGAGCAGTACTTC	CASSFDLVGYEQYF
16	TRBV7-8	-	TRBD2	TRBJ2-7	TGTGCCAGCAGCGGCCGGGGGGGTCGAGGCTCCTACGAGCAGTACTTC	CASSGRGGRGSYEQYF
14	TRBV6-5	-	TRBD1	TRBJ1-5	TGTGCCAGCAGTACCGGGACAGGGGTTCAGCCCCAGCATTTT	CASSTGTGVQPQHF
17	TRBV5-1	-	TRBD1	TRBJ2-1	TGCGCCAGCAGCTTTGGACAGGGCCTGAGCTCCTACAATGAGCAGTTCTTC	CASSFGQGLSSYNEQFF
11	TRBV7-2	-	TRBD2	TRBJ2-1	TGTGCCAGCAGCTTCGGACTAGATCAGTTCTTC	CASSFGLDQFF
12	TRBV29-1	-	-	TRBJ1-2	TGCAGCGTTGAAGCGGGGACGGATGGCTACACCTTC	CSVEAGTDGYTF
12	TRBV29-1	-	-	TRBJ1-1	TGCAGCGTTTCACACGACAGGACTGAAGCTTTCTTT	CSVSHDRTEAFF
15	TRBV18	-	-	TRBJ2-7	TGTGCCAGCTACCCTTCATGGGGGGAGATCGGCGAGCAGTACTTC	CASYPSWGEIGEQYF
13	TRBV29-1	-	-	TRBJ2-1	TGCAGCGTTGATATGGGGAGGTCGAATGAGCAGTTCTTC	CSVDMGRSNEQFF
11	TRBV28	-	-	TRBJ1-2	TGTGCCAGCACCCTGGGACCCAACTACACCTTC	CASTLGPNYTF
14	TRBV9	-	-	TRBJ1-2	TGTGCCAGCAGCCCTAGGGGGACCACAAATGGCTACACCTTC	CASSPRGTTNGYTF
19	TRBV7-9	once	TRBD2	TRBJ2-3	TGTGCCAGCAGCCAACCCGGGACTAGCGGGACGGAAAGCACAGATACGCAGTATTTT	CASSQPGTSGTESTDTQYF
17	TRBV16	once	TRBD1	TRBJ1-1	TGTGCCAGCAGCCATAATCCCCCGACAGGGACGAACACTGAAGCTTTCTTT	CASSHNPPTGTNTEAFF
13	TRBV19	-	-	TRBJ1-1	TGTGCCAGTAGTATGGGTCGGAACACTGAAGCTTTCTTT	CASSMGRNTEAFF
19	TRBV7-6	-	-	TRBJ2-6	TGTGCCAGCAGCCCCGAGGGGGTCGGTATGTCCCGTGGGGCCAACGTCCTGACTTTC	CASSPEGVGMSRGANVLTF
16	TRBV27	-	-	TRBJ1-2	TGTGCCAGCAGCCCCCTTACAGAACTCGCTAACTATGGCTACACCTTC	CASSPLTELANYGYTF
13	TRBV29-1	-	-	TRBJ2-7	TGCAGCGTTGAAGGTGCAAACTCCTACGAGCAGTACTTC	CSVEGANSYEQYF
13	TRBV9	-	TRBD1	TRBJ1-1	TGTGCCAGCAGCCTTGACAGGGGAACTGAAGCTTTCTTT	CASSLDRGTEAFF
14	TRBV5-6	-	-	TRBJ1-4	TGTGCCAGCAGCTTCGGAGGATCTAATGAAAAACTGTTTTTT	CASSFGGSNEKLFF
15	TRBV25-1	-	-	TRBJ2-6	TGTGCCAGCAGTGAATGGGCAGCTGGGGCCAACGTCCTGACTTTC	CASSEWAAGANVLTF
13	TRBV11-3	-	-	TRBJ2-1	TGTGCCAGCAGCCAGGGACTGCATAATGAGCAGTTCTTC	CASSQGLHNEQFF
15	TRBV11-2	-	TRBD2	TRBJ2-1	TGTGCCAGCAGCCTGTTAAGCGGGAGTCTCGATGAGCAGTTCTTC	CASSLLSGSLDEQFF
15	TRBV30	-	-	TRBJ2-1	TGTGCCTGGAGTGGTGTATATTTAGGGGGCAATGAGCAGTTCTTC	CAWSGVYLGGNEQFF
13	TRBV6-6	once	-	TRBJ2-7	TGTGCCAGCAGTTACTCAGCGAGCTACGAGCAGTACTTC	CASSYSASYEQYF
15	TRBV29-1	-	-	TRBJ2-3	TGCAGCGTTGTTGGGAGAGATCCTAGCACAGATACGCAGTATTTT	CSVVGRDPSTDTQYF
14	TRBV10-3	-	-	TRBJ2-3	TGTGCCATCAGTCGTCTAGGGAGCACAGATACGCAGTATTTT	CAISRLGSTDTQYF
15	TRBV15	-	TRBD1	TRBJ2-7	TGTGCCACCAGCAGTAGGGGGCATAATTCCTACGAGCAGTACTTC	CATSSRGHNSYEQYF
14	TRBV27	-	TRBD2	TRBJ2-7	TGTGCCAGCAGCTCCGGGACTAGCGGGTACGAGCAGTACTTC	CASSSGTSGYEQYF
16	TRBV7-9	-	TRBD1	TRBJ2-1	TGTGCCAGCAGCCCCGGACAGGGGACGGTGAACAATGAGCAGTTCTTC	CASSPGQGTVNNEQFF
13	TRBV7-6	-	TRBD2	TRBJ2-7	TGTGCCTCCTCTAGCGGAACTACCTACGAGCAGTACTTC	CASSSGTTYEQYF
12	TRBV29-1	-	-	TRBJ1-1	TGCAGCGTTGATAGTGGCGGGACTGAAGCTTTCTTT	CSVDSGGTEAFF